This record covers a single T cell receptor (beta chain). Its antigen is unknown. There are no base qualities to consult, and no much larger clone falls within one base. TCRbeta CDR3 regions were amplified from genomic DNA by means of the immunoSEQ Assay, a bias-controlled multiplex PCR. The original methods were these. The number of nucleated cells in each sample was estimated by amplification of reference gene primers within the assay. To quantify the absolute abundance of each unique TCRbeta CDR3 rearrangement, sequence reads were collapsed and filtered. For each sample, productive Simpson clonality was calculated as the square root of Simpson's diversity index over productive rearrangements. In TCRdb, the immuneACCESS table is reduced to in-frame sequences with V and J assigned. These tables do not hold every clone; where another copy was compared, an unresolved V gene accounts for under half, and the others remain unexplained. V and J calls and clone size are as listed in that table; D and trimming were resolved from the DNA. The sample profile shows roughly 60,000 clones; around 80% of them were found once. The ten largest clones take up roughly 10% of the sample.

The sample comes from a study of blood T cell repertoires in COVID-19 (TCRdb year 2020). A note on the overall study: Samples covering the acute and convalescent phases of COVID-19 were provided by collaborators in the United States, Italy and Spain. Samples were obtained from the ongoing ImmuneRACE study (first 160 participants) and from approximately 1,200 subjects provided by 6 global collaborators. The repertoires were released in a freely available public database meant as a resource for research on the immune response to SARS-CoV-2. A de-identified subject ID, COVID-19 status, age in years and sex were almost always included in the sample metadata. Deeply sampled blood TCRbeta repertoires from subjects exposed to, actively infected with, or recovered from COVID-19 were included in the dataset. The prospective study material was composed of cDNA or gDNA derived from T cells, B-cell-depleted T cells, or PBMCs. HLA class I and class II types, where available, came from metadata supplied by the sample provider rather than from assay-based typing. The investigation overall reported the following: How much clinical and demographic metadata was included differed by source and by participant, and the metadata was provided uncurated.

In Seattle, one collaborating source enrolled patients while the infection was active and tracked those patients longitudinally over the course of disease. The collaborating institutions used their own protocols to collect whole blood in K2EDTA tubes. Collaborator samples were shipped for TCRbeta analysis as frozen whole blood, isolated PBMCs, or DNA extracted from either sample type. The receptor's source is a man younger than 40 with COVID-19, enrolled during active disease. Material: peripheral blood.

The CDR3 region has the sequence CASSSRLGNYEQYF. The DNA is as follows: TGTGCCAGCAGTTCGCGACTAGGAAACTACGAGCAGTACTTC. This chain is built from TRBV27 and TRBJ2-7; matching of 6 bases hints at TRBD2 as the D gene. The V and J ends are trimmed by 4 bases and 3 bases, leaving 13 bases between them. Reading from cysteine to phenylalanine, the CDR3 counts 14 amino acids. Solely the CDR3 DNA is kept, with 42 bases framed from the first base. The germline V gene (reference sequence) supplies CDR1 MNHEY and CDR2 SMNVEV.